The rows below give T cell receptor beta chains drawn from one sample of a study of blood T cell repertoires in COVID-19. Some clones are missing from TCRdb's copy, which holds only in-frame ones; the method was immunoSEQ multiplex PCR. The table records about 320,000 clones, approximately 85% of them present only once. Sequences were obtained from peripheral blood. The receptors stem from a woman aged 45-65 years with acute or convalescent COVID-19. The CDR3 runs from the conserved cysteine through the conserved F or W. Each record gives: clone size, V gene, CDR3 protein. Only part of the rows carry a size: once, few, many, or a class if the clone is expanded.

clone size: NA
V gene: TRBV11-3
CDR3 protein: CASSTGTSGSDEQYF

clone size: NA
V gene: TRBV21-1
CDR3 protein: CASTQTGRPSYEQYF

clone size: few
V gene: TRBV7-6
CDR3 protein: CASSLVYSGVGETQYF

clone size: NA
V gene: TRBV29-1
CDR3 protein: CSANRGFESGYTF

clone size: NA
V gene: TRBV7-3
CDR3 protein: CASSLIGGTDSYNEQFF

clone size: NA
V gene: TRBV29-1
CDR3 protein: CSATPGLAGEGEQFF

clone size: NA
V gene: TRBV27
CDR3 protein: CASSSWAGGNGYTF

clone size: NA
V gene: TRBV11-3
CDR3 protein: CASSSGTGVGETQYF

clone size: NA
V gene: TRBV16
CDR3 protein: CASSQGTGGISYEQYF

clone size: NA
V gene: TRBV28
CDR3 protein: CASRPRGGDTQYF

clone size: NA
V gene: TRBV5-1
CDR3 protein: CASSSGQSLQGAASGYTF

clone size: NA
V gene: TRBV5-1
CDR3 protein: CASSLYRGSDTQYF

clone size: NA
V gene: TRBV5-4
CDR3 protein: CASGRTGGSYNSPLHF

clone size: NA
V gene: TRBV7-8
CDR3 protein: CASSWGLAGGLSYNEQFF

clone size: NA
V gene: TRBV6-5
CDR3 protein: CATSPRQGMNSPLHF

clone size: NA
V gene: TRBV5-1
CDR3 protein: CASSLAGNYEQYF

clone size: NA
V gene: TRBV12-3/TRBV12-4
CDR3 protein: CASSLEEGGKLFF

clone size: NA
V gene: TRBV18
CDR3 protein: CASSPFMTDGGRTEAFF

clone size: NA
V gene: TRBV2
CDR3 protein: CASTPGASGADTQYF

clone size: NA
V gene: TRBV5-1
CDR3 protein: CASSIPTGRNTEAFF

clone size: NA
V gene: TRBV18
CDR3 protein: CASSPLGQFEQYF

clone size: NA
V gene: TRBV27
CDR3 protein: CASSLSGGQGYGYTF

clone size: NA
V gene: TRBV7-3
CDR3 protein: CASSLGVNYGYTF

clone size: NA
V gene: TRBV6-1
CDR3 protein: CASSDAGVDSGANVLTF

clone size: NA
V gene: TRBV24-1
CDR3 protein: CATRSHTSTGELFF

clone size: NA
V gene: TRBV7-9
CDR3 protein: CASSSFNTQYF